The rows below give T cell receptor beta chains drawn from one sample of a study of blood T cell repertoires in COVID-19. TCRdb's copy holds only in-frame clones and misses some; the assay was immunoSEQ multiplex PCR. The sample gives about 260,000 clones, approximately 90% of which show up once; roughly 0.95% is in the top ten. Sequencing was performed on PBMCs or T cells enriched from blood (not recorded which). The source of these receptors is a man aged 45-60 years who had been exposed to COVID-19. Both conserved end residues are part of each CDR3. D genes are given only for firm matches. Where a row states a size, it is once, few, many or the class of an expanded clone; other rows omit it.

size,D,V,J,CDR3,DNA
NA,NA,TRBV19,TRBJ1-5,CASSQMLRTNQPQHF,TGTGCCAGTAGTCAAATGTTGAGAACGAATCAGCCCCAGCATTTT
NA,NA,TRBV3-1/TRBV3-2,TRBJ1-1,CASSRSGTILQAFF,TGTGCCAGCAGCCGCAGCGGGACGATTCTTCAAGCTTTCTTT
NA,TRBD1,TRBV2,TRBJ2-2,CASSVNGQGTTGELFF,TGTGCCAGCAGTGTGAACGGACAGGGGACCACCGGGGAGCTGTTTTTT
NA,TRBD1,TRBV28,TRBJ1-2,CASSSTGGTSYGYTF,TGTGCCAGCAGCAGCACAGGGGGCACGAGCTATGGCTACACCTTC
NA,TRBD2,TRBV4-2,TRBJ2-3,CASSLGGRSGTDTQYF,TGTGCCAGCAGCCTCGGGGGGAGATCGGGCACAGATACGCAGTATTTT
NA,TRBD1,TRBV12-5,TRBJ1-4,CASGLGEKGGTGVEKLFF,TGTGCTAGTGGTTTGGGCGAAAAAGGTGGGACAGGTGTTGAAAAACTGTTTTTT
NA,TRBD1,TRBV11-3,TRBJ1-2,CASSHSLTGDVHYGYTF,TGTGCCAGCAGCCACTCCCTCACAGGGGATGTTCACTATGGCTACACCTTC
NA,NA,TRBV5-1,TRBJ1-2,CASSLSGNYGYTF,TGCGCCAGCAGCTTGTCAGGGAACTATGGCTACACCTTC
NA,NA,TRBV6-2/TRBV6-3,TRBJ1-2,CASSYAGSRRDYGYTF,TGTGCCAGCAGTTACGCGGGATCCCGAAGGGACTATGGCTACACCTTC
NA,TRBD2,TRBV19,TRBJ2-7,CASSGLLAGGGEQYF,TGTGCCAGTAGTGGCCTTCTAGCGGGGGGCGGCGAGCAGTACTTC
NA,NA,TRBV5-4,TRBJ1-1,CASSAQPCGQTNTEAFF,TGTGCCAGCAGCGCCCAACCCTGTGGACAGACGAACACTGAAGCTTTCTTT
NA,TRBD1,TRBV11-2,TRBJ1-2,CASSLGGTGKDGYTF,TGTGCCAGCAGCTTAGGAGGGACAGGGAAGGATGGCTACACCTTC
NA,NA,TRBV11-2,TRBJ1-5,CASSLVGRVDQPQHF,TGTGCCAGCAGCTTAGTGGGTCGGGTAGATCAGCCCCAGCATTTT
NA,NA,TRBV6-5,TRBJ1-5,CASSSSGVNSNQPQHF,TGTGCCAGCAGTTCGTCAGGGGTTAACAGCAATCAGCCCCAGCATTTT
NA,TRBD2,TRBV27,TRBJ2-2,CASSFWAGGLPGELFF,TGTGCCAGCAGTTTCTGGGCGGGAGGCCTACCCGGGGAGCTGTTTTTT
NA,NA,TRBV27,TRBJ1-1,CASSYGGLNTEAFF,TGTGCCAGCAGTTATGGGGGCTTGAACACTGAAGCTTTCTTT
NA,NA,TRBV29-1,TRBJ1-2,CSVESGLGGYTF,TGCAGCGTTGAATCGGGTCTCGGGGGCTACACCTTC
NA,TRBD2,TRBV7-3,TRBJ2-3,CASSLFSGRRTDTQYF,TGTGCCAGCAGCTTATTTAGCGGGAGGCGCACAGATACGCAGTATTTT
NA,TRBD1,TRBV7-2,TRBJ1-2,CASSLGTGYYGYTF,TGTGCCAGCAGCTTAGGGACAGGCTACTATGGCTACACCTTC
NA,TRBD1,TRBV11-2,TRBJ2-1,CASSPATRDRGNEQFF,TGTGCCAGCAGCCCAGCCACCAGGGACAGGGGCAATGAGCAGTTCTTC
NA,TRBD1,TRBV11-2,TRBJ2-1,CASSFRTGTYNEQFF,TGTGCCAGCAGCTTTCGGACAGGGACCTACAATGAGCAGTTCTTC
NA,TRBD1,TRBV4-1,TRBJ1-1,CASSQPGDRGWGNTEAFF,TGCGCCAGCAGCCAACCTGGGGACAGGGGATGGGGGAACACTGAAGCTTTCTTT
NA,NA,TRBV19,TRBJ1-2,CASSIDGDSYGYTF,TGTGCCAGTAGTATAGATGGAGACAGCTATGGCTACACCTTC
NA,NA,TRBV5-1,TRBJ1-6,CASSLDRESRNSPLHF,TGCGCCAGCAGCTTGGACAGGGAATCGCGTAATTCACCCCTCCACTTT
NA,NA,TRBV28,TRBJ1-5,CASMILGNQPQHF,TGTGCCAGCATGATACTTGGCAATCAGCCCCAGCATTTT
NA,NA,TRBV7-2,TRBJ1-2,CASSLGASLHGYTF,TGTGCCAGCAGCTTAGGGGCATCATTACATGGCTACACCTTC
NA,TRBD1,TRBV18,TRBJ1-2,CASSNQTGNYGYTF,TGTGCCAGCTCAAATCAGACAGGGAACTATGGCTACACCTTC
NA,TRBD2,TRBV7-9,TRBJ2-5,CASSSGLVRETQYF,TGTGCCAGCAGCTCGGGACTAGTCAGAGAGACCCAGTACTTC
NA,NA,TRBV18,TRBJ1-2,CASSPPAGDYGYTF,TGTGCCAGCTCACCACCCGCAGGGGACTATGGCTACACCTTC
NA,TRBD1,TRBV29-1,TRBJ2-7,CSVDQGDEQYF,TGCAGCGTTGATCAGGGGGATGAGCAGTACTTC
NA,NA,TRBV12-3/TRBV12-4,TRBJ1-3,CASTRYDGNTIYF,TGTGCCAGCACCAGATACGATGGAAACACCATATATTTT
once,TRBD1,TRBV18,TRBJ1-2,CASSPRDRETYGYTF,TGTGCCAGCTCACCCCGGGACAGGGAGACCTATGGCTACACCTTC
NA,NA,TRBV11-2,TRBJ2-3,CASSLVHRVGGDTQYF,TGTGCCAGCAGCTTAGTTCACAGGGTGGGAGGGGATACGCAGTATTTT
once,TRBD2,TRBV2,TRBJ2-3,CASSGQAGGGGDTQYF,TGTGCCAGCAGTGGACAAGCGGGGGGCGGTGGAGATACGCAGTATTTT
NA,TRBD1,TRBV18,TRBJ1-2,CASSARGQANGYTF,TGTGCCAGCTCAGCCCGGGGACAGGCGAATGGCTACACCTTC
NA,NA,TRBV5-5,TRBJ1-2,CASSFRQTLNYGYTF,TGTGCCAGCAGCTTCCGACAGACATTAAACTATGGCTACACCTTC
NA,TRBD1,TRBV24-1,TRBJ1-2,CATSDSRGRGYGYTF,TGTGCCACCAGTGATTCCAGGGGGCGCGGCTATGGCTACACCTTC
few,TRBD2,TRBV10-1,TRBJ2-1,CASSDLSGLSSYNEQFF,TGCGCCAGCAGTGACCTTAGCGGGCTCAGCTCCTACAATGAGCAGTTCTTC
NA,TRBD2,TRBV7-3,TRBJ2-1,CASSFGGIGRDEQFF,TGTGCCAGCAGCTTCGGGGGGATTGGTAGGGATGAGCAGTTCTTC
NA,NA,TRBV5-1,TRBJ1-2,CASSLATTSRYGYTF,TGCGCCAGCAGCTTGGCAACCACATCCCGATATGGCTACACCTTC
NA,TRBD2,TRBV14,TRBJ2-1,CASSQGLGWEQFF,TGTGCCAGCAGCCAGGGACTAGGGTGGGAGCAGTTCTTC
NA,TRBD1,TRBV5-4,TRBJ2-1,CASSSIQGLYNEQFF,TGTGCCAGCAGCTCAATACAGGGGCTCTACAATGAGCAGTTCTTC
NA,NA,TRBV25-1,TRBJ2-7,CASSDDSIKQYF,TGTGCCAGCAGTGATGACAGTATAAAGCAGTACTTC
once,NA,TRBV28,TRBJ2-1,CASSWAGVYNEQFF,TGTGCCAGCAGTTGGGCAGGGGTCTACAATGAGCAGTTCTTC
NA,TRBD1,TRBV9,TRBJ1-4,CASSSGQGVRKLFF,TGTGCCAGCAGCTCGGGACAGGGGGTGAGAAAACTGTTTTTT